The 21 T cell receptor beta chains below all came from one sample that was sequenced in a study of T cells in Graves' hyperthyroidism and ophthalmopathy. The source material, RNA transcripts, was used to amplify TCR beta CDR3 regions. The HTBI primer set drove a first-round RT-PCR of the TCR CDR3. MiXCR was run by TCRdb on the multiplex PCR reads, yielding one entry per CDR3 protein. The sample has hundreds of thousands of distinct CDR3 sequences, over 35% seen once. The sample consisted of blood. These receptors all stem from a young man with Graves' hyperthyroidism.

The chain carries TRBV19 and TRBJ1-1; 7 nucleotides align to TRBD1. The CDR3 contains 16 residues. V trimming: 5 bases; J trimming: 1 base; junction bases outside the gene matches: 10. Looked up from germline, CDR1 is LNHDA and CDR2 is SQIVND (reference sequence). The CDR3 DNA is TGTGCCAGTAGTCGTCTAACAGGGGATGGGAACACTGAAGCTTTCTTT. Translating gives CASSRLTGDGNTEAFF.

V and J are TRBV5-1 and TRBJ2-5; a possible D gene is TRBD2 (6 bases). The CDR3 runs to 16 residues. The V end was cut by 4 bases, the J end by 2 bases, with 18 bases between. From germline, CDR1 is SGHRS and CDR2 YFSETQ. The DNA for the CDR3 is TGCGCCAGCAGCGCACGCGGGACTGGCGGGCAAGAGACCCAGTACTTC. Encoded protein: CASSARGTGGQETQYF.

This clonotype was recorded many times. The rearrangement joins TRBV7-9 to TRBJ1-6, with a weak D call TRBD1 (6 bases). Trimming took 3 bases from V and 10 from J, leaving 13 bases between them. The CDR3 has 14 residues. The germline CDR1 and CDR2 sequences are SEHNR and FQNEAQ (reference sequence). In nucleotides, the CDR3 is TGTGCCAGCAGCTTGGCAGGGGTTGGCTCACCCCTCCACTTT. As protein: CASSLAGVGSPLHF. Complete variable domain (other parts from reference TRBV7-9 and TRBJ1-6): DTGVSQNPRHKITKRGQNVTFRCDPISEHNRLYWYRQTLGQGPEFLTYFQNEAQLEKSRLLSDRFSAERPKGSFSTLEIQRTEQGDSAMYLCASSLAGVGSPLHFGNGTRLTVT.

This clonotype was recorded many times. This chain joins TRBV29-1 and TRBJ1-1; possible D gene TRBD1, 5 bases. The CDR3 loop spans 12 amino acids. Germline loops: CDR1 SQVTM, CDR2 ANQGSEA. Between the trimmed V and J ends, which lost 5 bases and 7 bases, there was a span of 14 bases. CDR3 nucleotide sequence: TGCAGCGTTTACTTAGACAGATATGAAGCTTTCTTT. Residues: CSVYLDRYEAFF.

Notes on this clonotype: One base away lies a much larger clone, so this may be a sequencing read error. The chain has TRBV12-3 or TRBV12-4 and TRBJ1-2; 9 positions agree with TRBD1. Trimming cost V 4 bases and J 7 bases; bases outside gene matches: 4. The CDR3 runs 13 residues. CDR3 region: CASSSQGATGYTF. CDR3 coding DNA: TGTGCCAGCAGTTCACAGGGGGCGACTGGCTACACCTTC.

This clonotype was counted many times. This chain joins TRBV9 and TRBJ1-6; 7 nucleotides align to TRBD1. The CDR3 consists of 15 residues. V shed 0 bases and J 8 bases; nucleotides not matched to a gene: 5. The germline CDR1 and CDR2 sequences are SGDLS and YYNGEE. DNA of the CDR3: TGTGCCAGCAGCGTAGAGCAGGGGGTAGATTCACCCCTCCACTTT. Translation: CASSVEQGVDSPLHF. The full variable domain, with the rest looked up from reference TRBV9 and TRBJ1-6, is DSGVTQTPKHLITATGQRVTLRCSPRSGDLSVYWYQQSLDQGLQFLIQYYNGEERAKGNILERFSAQQFPDLHSELNLSSLELGDSALYFCASSVEQGVDSPLHFGNGTRLTVT.

The rearrangement links TRBV7-2 to TRBJ1-1; 9 bases fit TRBD1. Germline loops: CDR1 SGHTA, CDR2 FQGNSA. Losses at the gene ends were 5 bases for V and 5 bases for J; bases not matched to a gene: 9. This CDR3 contains 15 residues. The CDR3 DNA follows: TGTGCCAGCAGCCTAGAACAGGGGGCTAGGACTGAAGCTTTCTTT. It encodes CASSLEQGARTEAFF.

This clonotype was detected many times. The chain combines TRBV2 with TRBJ1-5, with TRBD1 matching 7 bases. From germline, CDR1 is SNHLY and CDR2 FYNNEI. Losses at the gene ends were 4 bases for V and 4 bases for J; bases not matched to a gene: 4. This CDR3 region has 14 residues. In nucleotides, the CDR3 is TGTGCCAGCAGTGTAGTACAGGGGAATCAGCCCCAGCATTTT. Its protein product is CASSVVQGNQPQHF.

CDR3 region: CASSPQRGPYEQYF. In DNA form, the CDR3 reads TGTGCCAGCAGTCCCCAGCGGGGGCCCTACGAGCAGTACTTC. The chain carries TRBV6-5 and TRBJ2-7; 8 positions agree with TRBD2. There are 14 residues in the CDR3. Losses at the gene ends were 5 bases for V and 2 bases for J; bases not matched to a gene: 5. Germline V gene sequence: CDR1 MNHEY, CDR2 SVGAGI.

The chain employs TRBV7-8 and TRBJ1-5; unclear D gene. CDR3 length: 11 amino acids. CDR1 and CDR2 (germline): SGHVS, FQNEAQ. V lost 0 bases, J lost 11 bases, and 5 bases lay in between. The DNA for the CDR3 is TGTGCCAGCAGCTTAGCTGAGACCCAGCATTTT. This codes for CASSLAETQHF.

This clonotype was observed once. The chain uses TRBV25-1 and TRBJ1-1; the D gene is possibly TRBD1 (5 bases). V lost 6 bases, J lost 5 bases, and 19 bases lay in between. The CDR3 has 15 residues. The germline V gene encodes CDR1 MGHDK and CDR2 SYGVNS. The CDR3, as DNA: TGTGCCAGCAGAGACTACAGGTTACAATGGACTGAAGCTTTCTTT. Its translation is CASRDYRLQWTEAFF.

This clonotype occurred a few times. The rearrangement uses TRBV9 and TRBJ2-7, with D possibly being TRBD1 or TRBD2 (5 bases each). Trimming pared 4 bases from V and 4 bases from J, leaving 18 bases between. The CDR3 is 15 residues long. Per germline, CDR1 SGDLS and CDR2 YYNGEE. The CDR3 DNA reads TGTGCCAGCAGCCCCCAGGGAGAGCCACTTTACGAGCAGTACTTC. This sequence encodes CASSPQGEPLYEQYF.

This clonotype appeared a few times. For the CDR3, the DNA is TGTGCCAGCAGTGTTCCGGGACAGGGGGTCGGTGGCTACACCTTC. As protein: CASSVPGQGVGGYTF. The rearrangement links TRBV2 to TRBJ1-2, with 11 bases lining up with TRBD1. The CDR3 sequence is 15 residues long. The germline gives CDR1 SNHLY, CDR2 FYNNEI. The ends lost 4 bases at V and 7 bases at J; junction bases unmatched: 8.

This clonotype was observed once. This chain links TRBV4-3 with TRBJ2-7; no clear D. Trimming removed 1 base from V and 1 base from J, with 8 bases in between. The CDR3 consists of 14 residues. CDR1 LGHNA and CDR2 YSLEER come from the germline V gene. This CDR3 reads CASSQGKSSYEQYF. In DNA, the CDR3 is TGCGCCAGCAGCCAAGGGAAGTCTTCCTACGAGCAGTACTTC.

The V and J genes are TRBV9 and TRBJ1-1; a weak D match, TRBD1 (5 bases). The CDR3 runs to 14 residues. Germline V lookup: CDR1 SGDLS, CDR2 YYNGEE. With 1 base removed from V and 7 bases from J, the gap between germline ends came to 14 bases. As DNA, the CDR3 is TGTGCCAGCAGCGTAAGGACCGGGGCTGATGAAGCTTTCTTT. Its translation is CASSVRTGADEAFF.

The CDR3 nucleotides are TGTGCCAGCAGTTCACCCTTCCGGGAGACCCAGTACTTC. This gives the protein CASSSPFRETQYF. The chain uses TRBV6-5 and TRBJ2-5; no clear D. Trimming pared 4 bases from V and 5 bases from J, leaving 11 bases between. Per germline, CDR1 MNHEY and CDR2 SVGAGI. This CDR3 has 13 amino acids.

This clonotype occurred many times. This chain links TRBV19 with TRBJ1-1, with D possibly matching TRBD1 (6 bases). Trimming shortened V by 7 bases and J by 3 bases, and 9 bases separated the two germline ends. Germline loops: CDR1 LNHDA, CDR2 SQIVND (reference sequence). The CDR3 length is 12 residues. The CDR3 bases are TGTGCCAGTAAGGACAGAGACACTGAAGCTTTCTTT. As protein: CASKDRDTEAFF.

Many counts were recorded for this clonotype. This chain connects TRBV12-3 or TRBV12-4 to TRBJ2-5, with D possibly called TRBD1 or TRBD2 (5 bases each). CDR3 length: 16 residues. V lost 4 bases and J lost 5, with 20 bases in between. The CDR3 DNA sequence: TGTGCCAGCAGTTCTACTCGTGAAGGGACGGGGGAGACCCAGTACTTC. It yields the protein CASSSTREGTGETQYF.

This chain uses TRBV6-1 with TRBJ1-5; 10 bases match TRBD1. This CDR3 is built from 15 residues. Trimming cost V 3 bases and J 5 bases; bases outside gene matches: 4. Germline V lookup: CDR1 MNHNS, CDR2 SASEGT. This CDR3 reads CASSEWGQGHQPQHF. The DNA for the CDR3 is TGTGCCAGCAGTGAGTGGGGACAGGGGCATCAGCCCCAGCATTTT.

Many counts were recorded for this clonotype. The chain is built from TRBV25-1 and TRBJ1-1; 9 bases align to TRBD1. The CDR3 is 15 amino acids. The V gene's germline CDR1 is MGHDK and CDR2 SYGVNS. With V trimmed by 3 bases and J by 5 bases, 7 bases remained unmatched. This chain's CDR3 is CASSDAGTGKTEAFF. Written as DNA, the CDR3 is TGTGCCAGCAGTGACGCCGGGACAGGGAAGACTGAAGCTTTCTTT.

In this sample, this clonotype turned up many times. This chain links TRBV9 with TRBJ1-4; 8 bases map to TRBD1. The CDR3 has 15 amino acids. Germline V gene data show CDR1 as SGDLS and CDR2 as YYNGEE. The trim removed 4 bases at V and 6 bases at J, leaving 8 bases unmatched. In DNA, the CDR3 is TGTGCCAGCAGCAAGCGGACAGGGTTCGATGAAAAACTGTTTTTT. It is translated as CASSKRTGFDEKLFF.